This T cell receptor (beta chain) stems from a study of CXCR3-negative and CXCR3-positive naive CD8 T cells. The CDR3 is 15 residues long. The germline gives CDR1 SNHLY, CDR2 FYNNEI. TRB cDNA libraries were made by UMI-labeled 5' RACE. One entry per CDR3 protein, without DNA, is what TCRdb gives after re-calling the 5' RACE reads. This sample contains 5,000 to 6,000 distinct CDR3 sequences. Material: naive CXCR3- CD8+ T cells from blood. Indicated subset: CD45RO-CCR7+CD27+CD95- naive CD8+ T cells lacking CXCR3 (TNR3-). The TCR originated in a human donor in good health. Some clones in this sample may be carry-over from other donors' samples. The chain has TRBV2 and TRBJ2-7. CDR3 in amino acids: CASSDLSGESYEQYF.